One and the same sample provided the 31 T cell receptor beta chains below, sequenced in a study of T cells in Graves' hyperthyroidism and ophthalmopathy. Researchers took RNA transcripts and amplified the TCR beta CDR3 regions from them. The study used the HTBI primer set for a first-round RT-PCR of the TCR CDR3. Each CDR3 protein is one row after TCRdb ran MiXCR on the multiplex PCR reads. Here the sample spans about 250,000 distinct CDR3 sequences, about 24% being singletons. Sample: blood. The receptors originated from a middle-aged woman with Graves' ophthalmopathy.

This clonotype was found many times. The V gene is TRBV28, the J gene TRBJ1-2; 7 bases are shared with TRBD1. Germline assignment: CDR1 MDHEN and CDR2 SYDVKM. After removal of 6 bases from V and 4 bases from J, the junction contained 8 bases not matched to a gene. The CDR3 extends over 14 amino acids. CDR3 DNA sequence: TGTGCCAGCAGCCGAGCGACAGGGAGCTATGGCTACACCTTC. Amino acid sequence: CASSRATGSYGYTF.

There are many counts of this clonotype. The genes are TRBV27 and TRBJ1-1; D gene ambiguous. Germline CDR1 MNHEY, CDR2 SMNVEV (reference sequence). The V end lost 4 bases, the J end lost 4 bases, and 10 bases lay between the germline ends. The CDR3 totals 13 residues. The CDR3 loop reads CASSSGPITEAFF. CDR3 nucleotide sequence: TGTGCCAGCAGTTCAGGTCCTATCACTGAAGCTTTCTTT.

Notes on this clonotype: One end of the junction varies from germline; a read error may be responsible. The rearrangement uses TRBV6-1 and TRBJ2-7; the D is unclear. Germline V gene data show CDR1 as MNHNS and CDR2 as SASEGT. The CDR3 is 13 residues long. CDR3 nucleotide sequence: TGTGCCAGCAGCCGGAGTGGTGCCTACGAGCAGTCCTTC. Protein: CASSRSGAYEQSF.

This clonotype has a single count. The chain couples TRBV19 to TRBJ2-5; the match to TRBD1 covers 7 bases. The germline V gene encodes CDR1 LNHDA and CDR2 SQIVND (reference sequence). The CDR3 loop spans 15 amino acids. The trim removed 4 bases at V and 4 bases at J, leaving 9 bases unmatched. The CDR3, as DNA: TGTGCCAGTAGTACCGGAACAGGGGTTGGAGAGACCCAGTACTTC. This sequence encodes CASSTGTGVGETQYF.

The genes are TRBV6-5 and TRBJ1-5; 7 nucleotides agree with TRBD1. The CDR3 runs to 15 residues. CDR1 is MNHEY and CDR2 is SVGAGI in the germline V gene. J lost 6 bases, V lost 5 bases, and 10 bases had no gene match. CDR3 nucleotide sequence: TGTGCCAGCAGTATCGACAGGGCTGTTGGTCAGCCCCAGCATTTT. Translating it yields CASSIDRAVGQPQHF.

This clonotype was detected ten times or more. V usage is TRBV20-1 and J usage is TRBJ1-2, with D perhaps matching TRBD1 (5 bases). CDR1 and CDR2 from the germline V gene are DFQATT and SNEGSKA (reference sequence). The CDR3 extends over 13 amino acids. The V end lost 4 bases, the J end lost 10 bases, and 19 bases lay between the germline ends. CDR3 sequence reads: CSATPGRSGDYTF. The CDR3 nucleotides are TGCAGTGCTACTCCGGGACGGTCGGGGGACTACACCTTC.

This clonotype was counted ten times or more. The chain recombines TRBV15 with TRBJ2-7, with 7 positions matching TRBD1. The germline V gene has CDR1 LNHNV and CDR2 YYDKDF (reference sequence). The V segment lost 0 bases and the J segment 3 bases; nucleotides outside the gene matches: 11. CDR3 length: 17 residues. CDR3 region: CATSRDSSWTGGYEQYF. CDR3 nucleotides: TGTGCCACCAGCAGAGATTCATCCTGGACAGGTGGCTACGAGCAGTACTTC.

This clonotype was recorded many times. The chain recombines TRBV6-2 or TRBV6-3 with TRBJ1-5; 9 nucleotides align to TRBD1. The germline V gene encodes CDR1 MNHEY and CDR2 SVGEGT. CDR3 length: 16 residues. V dropped 6 bases and J dropped 6; count of bases not matched to a gene: 12. CDR3 in amino acids: CASSRPGQGIGQPQHF. The CDR3 nucleotides are TGTGCCAGCAGCCGACCGGGACAGGGAATAGGTCAGCCCCAGCATTTT.

The chain combines TRBV4-1 with TRBJ2-5; 8 bases fit TRBD2. This CDR3 region has 17 residues. V was pared by 0 bases and J by 4 bases, with 10 bases of the junction left unmatched. In germline, CDR1 is MGHRA, CDR2 YSYEKL. The CDR3 here is CASSQDGPSGRRETQYF. The CDR3 region has the DNA TGCGCCAGCAGCCAAGATGGGCCTAGCGGGCGACGAGAGACCCAGTACTTC.

This chain connects TRBV6-2 or TRBV6-3 to TRBJ2-7; 7 bases fit TRBD1. This CDR3 is 12 amino acids long. CDR1 is MNHEY, CDR2 SVGEGT, per germline. Trimming removed 8 bases from V and 3 bases from J; junction bases left unmatched: 4. CDR3 nucleotides: TGTGCCAGCGGGACAGAACGCTACGAGCAGTACTTC. Residues: CASGTERYEQYF.

This clonotype was seen only a few times. The chain combines TRBV13 with TRBJ1-6; the match to TRBD1 covers 11 bases. In germline, CDR1 is PRHDT, CDR2 FYEKMQ (reference sequence). V lost 5 bases and J lost 2; bases outside the gene matches: 5. This CDR3 has 17 residues. The DNA for the CDR3 is TGTGCCAGCAGCGGGGGACAGGGGGTTGCCTATAATTCACCCCTCCACTTT. Protein: CASSGGQGVAYNSPLHF.

V is TRBV28 and J is TRBJ2-5; 7 nucleotides agree with TRBD2. From germline, CDR1 is MDHEN and CDR2 SYDVKM. Trimming at V came to 5 bases and at J to 2 bases, leaving 5 bases not matched to a gene. The CDR3 consists of 14 residues. This CDR3 is CASSPRTRQETQYF. CDR3 nucleotides: TGTGCCAGCAGTCCGAGGACTAGACAAGAGACCCAGTACTTC.

CDR3 amino acids: CASRPDVNTIYF. CDR3 DNA sequence: TGTGCCAGCAGACCGGACGTGAACACCATATATTTT. The chain links TRBV12-3 or TRBV12-4 to TRBJ1-3; D is undetermined. The V gene lost 6 bases and the J gene lost 7 bases, with 10 bases spanning the gap. CDR3 length: 12 residues.

The chain uses TRBV6-1 and TRBJ1-4, with unresolved D. Trimming removed 1 base at V and 8 bases at J, with 8 bases between. This CDR3 comprises 13 residues. Germline CDR1 MNHNS, CDR2 SASEGT. Written as DNA, the CDR3 is TGTGCCAGCAGTGAAGGGGTTATGGAAAAACTGTTTTTT. Translated: CASSEGVMEKLFF.

V usage is TRBV12-3 or TRBV12-4 and J usage is TRBJ1-3; 7 nucleotides match TRBD1. V lost 6 bases to trimming and J lost 3 bases; unmatched junction nucleotides: 11. The CDR3 spans 16 residues. This CDR3 reads CASRLTGTTSGNTIYF. CDR3 DNA sequence: TGTGCCAGCAGACTGACAGGGACGACCAGTGGAAACACCATATATTTT.

At least ten counts were recorded for this clonotype. The genes are TRBV12-3 or TRBV12-4 and TRBJ2-5, with 11 bases that match TRBD2. The V gene end was trimmed by 1 base and the J gene end by 4 bases; junction bases not matched to a gene: 2. This CDR3 has 15 amino acids. CDR3 sequence: CASSLGGLAGETQYF. In DNA form, the CDR3 reads TGTGCCAGCAGTTTAGGTGGACTAGCGGGAGAGACCCAGTACTTC.

This clonotype was seen repeatedly, ten times or more. The gene calls are TRBV6-1 and TRBJ2-7; 7 bases agree with TRBD2. V shed 4 bases and J 6 bases; nucleotides not matched to a gene: 9. The CDR3 loop spans 14 amino acids. The germline V gene encodes CDR1 MNHNS and CDR2 SASEGT. DNA of the CDR3: TGTGCCAGCAGTGTGAGACGGGAGGTGGGCGAGCAGTACTTC. Translation gives CASSVRREVGEQYF.

This clonotype has at least ten counts. J is TRBJ2-1 and V is TRBV7-9, with D unresolved. Germline loops: CDR1 SEHNR, CDR2 FQNEAQ (reference sequence). CDR3 length equals 13 residues. The V and J ends lost 1 base and 9 bases respectively, with 10 bases between them. The CDR3 loop is CASSLEVGAEQFF. DNA of the CDR3: TGTGCCAGCAGCTTAGAGGTAGGAGCTGAGCAGTTCTTC.

This clonotype was seen at least ten times. The chain is built from TRBV28 and TRBJ2-7; TRBD2 aligns across 9 bases. This CDR3 spans 11 amino acids. The junction had 0 bases not matched to a gene; V was cut back by 8 bases and J by 4 bases. The germline CDR1 and CDR2 sequences are MDHEN and SYDVKM. CDR3 sequence reads: CASAGGYEQYF. The CDR3 bases are TGTGCCAGCGCGGGAGGGTACGAGCAGTACTTC.

At least ten counts were recorded for this clonotype. The V and J genes are TRBV5-1 and TRBJ1-1; D is unresolved. CDR1 and CDR2 from the germline V gene are SGHRS and YFSETQ. The CDR3 covers 17 residues. The germline V and J ends were trimmed by 2 bases and 1 base, with 18 bases remaining between them. This CDR3 is CASSFTQPSLWNTEAFF. DNA for the CDR3: TGCGCCAGCAGCTTCACACAGCCTTCCCTCTGGAACACTGAAGCTTTCTTT.

This clonotype was recorded at least ten times. This chain uses TRBV7-2 with TRBJ1-3; D not certain. Germline loops: CDR1 SGHTA, CDR2 FQGNSA. Between the trimmed V and J ends, which lost 5 bases and 0 bases, there was a span of 8 bases. The CDR3 is 14 residues long. As DNA, the CDR3 is TGTGCCAGCAGCGGTACCATCTCTGGAAACACCATATATTTT. Protein product: CASSGTISGNTIYF. Filled out from reference TRBV7-2 and TRBJ1-3, the complete variable domain reads GAGVSQSPSNKVTEKGKDVELRCDPISGHTALYWYRQSLGQGLEFLIYFQGNSAPDKSGLPSDRFSAERTGGSVSTLTIQRTQQEDSAVYLCASSGTISGNTIYFGEGSWLTVV.

This clonotype was recorded many times. The chain is built from TRBV6-5 and TRBJ2-7; TRBD2 agrees at 8 bases. Looked up from germline, CDR1 is MNHEY and CDR2 is SVGAGI. The V and J ends lost 2 bases and 1 base, in that order; junction bases with no gene match: 7. The CDR3 extends over 16 amino acids. The CDR3 DNA follows: TGTGCCAGCAGTTACGGAGTGGGACTAGGGTCCTACGAGCAGTACTTC. This codes for CASSYGVGLGSYEQYF.

This clonotype was observed at least ten times. V usage is TRBV29-1 and J usage is TRBJ2-5; the D gene could be TRBD1 or TRBD2 (5 bases each). The V gene lost 4 bases and the J gene lost 3 bases, with 9 bases spanning the gap. Per the germline V gene, CDR1 is SQVTM and CDR2 is ANQGSEA. This CDR3 is 12 amino acids long. The DNA for the CDR3 is TGCAGCGTTGTACTAGGGGAAGAGACCCAGTACTTC. As protein: CSVVLGEETQYF.

This clonotype was observed at least ten times. The chain has TRBV28 and TRBJ2-7, with D tentatively TRBD1 or TRBD2 (5 bases each). Per the germline V gene, CDR1 is MDHEN and CDR2 is SYDVKM. V dropped 6 bases and J dropped 6 bases, with 21 bases sitting between them. This CDR3 spans 15 amino acids. The CDR3 reads CASSWGFFTAGEQYF. The CDR3 DNA is TGTGCCAGCAGCTGGGGGTTTTTTACGGCAGGCGAGCAGTACTTC.

The table lists this clonotype with many counts. This sequence joins TRBV12-3 or TRBV12-4 and TRBJ1-1; 7 nucleotides agree with TRBD1. Unmatched junction bases numbered 8, after V lost 3 bases and J lost 1 base. The CDR3 sequence is 16 residues long. The CDR3 DNA follows: TGTGCCAGCAGTTTGGTAGGGGGCGCGGAGAACACTGAAGCTTTCTTT. Protein: CASSLVGGAENTEAFF.

The gene calls are TRBV30 and TRBJ1-2, with D hard to call. The V gene's germline CDR1 is GTSNPN and CDR2 SVGIG (reference sequence). V gave up 5 bases and J gave up 3 bases, with 13 bases separating them. The CDR3 has 13 residues. In nucleotides, the CDR3 is TGTGCCTGGCAGCGGGAGCCTGACTATGGCTACACCTTC. Translation: CAWQREPDYGYTF.

This clonotype was picked up a small number of times. The chain combines TRBV7-9 with TRBJ2-7; D not resolved. V was shortened by 5 bases and J by 3 bases, with 17 bases between the two germline ends. Germline CDR1 is SEHNR and CDR2 is FQNEAQ (reference sequence). CDR3 length: 15 residues. CDR3 DNA sequence: TGTGCCAGCAGCCCCGGTTGGGCCAGAATCTACGAGCAGTACTTC. This translates into CASSPGWARIYEQYF.

Ten or more counts support this clonotype. The junction and the germline gene differ at one end; a read error may be behind it. V is TRBV6-1 and J is TRBJ2-7; D unresolved. This CDR3 comprises 16 residues. Germline V CDR1 and CDR2: MNHNS, SASEGT. The CDR3, as DNA: TGTGCCAGCAGTGTAACCGGGTCGACCAGCTCCTACAAGCAGTACTTC. Translated: CASSVTGSTSSYKQYF.

V is TRBV10-3 and J is TRBJ1-5; D gene unclear. Germline CDR1 and CDR2: ENHRY and SYGVKD. The V end was cut by 3 bases, the J end by 4 bases, with 7 bases between. There are 13 residues in the CDR3. Here the CDR3 DNA reads TGTGCCATCAGTGATATGGTGAATCAGCCCCAGCATTTT. Residues: CAISDMVNQPQHF.

This clonotype was seen repeatedly, ten times or more. The chain carries TRBV30 and TRBJ1-1, with D hard to call. The germline V gene encodes CDR1 GTSNPN and CDR2 SVGIG (reference sequence). There are 13 residues in the CDR3. V was cut by 0 bases and J by 1 base, with 6 bases left in between. Here the CDR3 DNA reads TGTGCCTGGAGTGTAAGAGGGAACACTGAAGCTTTCTTT. Encoded protein: CAWSVRGNTEAFF.

This clonotype was picked up many times. V usage is TRBV11-1 and J usage is TRBJ2-2, with TRBD1 matching 10 bases. The V gene end was trimmed by 6 bases and the J gene end by 5 bases; junction bases not matched to a gene: 9. The CDR3 loop spans 16 amino acids. Per germline, CDR1 SGHAT and CDR2 FQDESV (reference sequence). In DNA form, the CDR3 reads TGTGCCAGCAGACTTGCCGGACAGGGGGGGACCGGGGAGCTGTTTTTT. Translation: CASRLAGQGGTGELFF.